The 26 T cell receptor beta chains given below trace back to one sample, sequenced in a study of cytomegalovirus exposure and HLA in healthy donors. Amplification used 60 Vbeta primers and 13 Jbeta primers. The repertoire was sequenced with immunoSEQ multiplex PCR; TCRdb's copy has only in-frame clones and lacks some. The data show about 190,000 clones, around 73% seen once. Sequenced material: PBMCs. The receptors were sampled from a woman aged 25 to 39 in good health and CMV-seropositive.

The V gene is TRBV2, the J gene TRBJ2-2, with D tentatively TRBD1 (5 bases). This CDR3 has 15 amino acids. The germline V gene encodes CDR1 SNHLY and CDR2 FYNNEI. V gave up 6 bases and J gave up 0 bases, with 11 bases separating them. The chain's CDR3 is CASRPAGTNTGELFF. CDR3 nucleotide sequence: TGTGCCAGCAGGCCGGCAGGGACGAACACCGGGGAGCTGTTTTTT.

The chain carries TRBV7-9 and TRBJ2-7; D is possibly TRBD2 (7 bases). The CDR3 is 13 residues long. V gave up 7 bases and J gave up 6 bases, with 16 bases separating them. Germline lookup yields CDR1 SEHNR and CDR2 FQNEAQ (reference sequence). CDR3: CASMGAGRGEQYF. Written as DNA, the CDR3 is TGTGCCAGCATGGGGGCAGGGAGGGGCGAGCAGTACTTC.

The J gene is TRBJ1-5, the V gene TRBV18; 12 bases line up with TRBD1. Germline V CDR1 and CDR2: KGHSH, LQKENI. The junction had 0 bases not matched to a gene; V was cut back by 3 bases and J by 6 bases. The CDR3 extends over 14 amino acids. CDR3 sequence: CASSPGQGAQPQHF. The CDR3 bases are TGTGCCAGCTCACCGGGACAGGGGGCTCAGCCCCAGCATTTT.

This clone was observed a handful of times. V and J are TRBV6-5 and TRBJ1-5; 7 bases are shared with TRBD1. J was trimmed by 3 bases and V by 2 bases; bases with no gene match: 7. The germline V gene has CDR1 MNHEY and CDR2 SVGAGI. The CDR3 length is 16 residues. The CDR3 loop is CASSYGGQGVNQPQHF. CDR3 DNA sequence: TGTGCCAGCAGTTACGGTGGGCAGGGGGTCAATCAGCCCCAGCATTTT.

The chain carries TRBV4-3 and TRBJ2-7; D possibly corresponds to TRBD2 (5 bases). Trimming removed 6 bases at V and 3 bases at J, with 18 bases between. Germline V CDR1 and CDR2: LGHNA, YSLEER. The CDR3 runs 15 residues. The CDR3 nucleotides read TGCGCCAGCAGTTATAGCTGGGGTGACTACTACGAGCAGTACTTC. Amino acids: CASSYSWGDYYEQYF.

The chain uses TRBV7-9 and TRBJ2-1; D remains ambiguous. Germline V lookup: CDR1 SEHNR, CDR2 FQNEAQ (reference sequence). The CDR3 spans 17 residues. V shed 5 bases and J shed 2 bases, with 19 bases lying between them. CDR3 coding DNA: TGTGCCAGCAGCCGTATGAAATTTGTCAGTGCCTACAATGAGCAGTTCTTC. As protein: CASSRMKFVSAYNEQFF.

This chain uses TRBV11-2 with TRBJ1-3; D unresolved. The CDR3 spans 16 residues. With 2 bases removed from V and 0 bases from J, the gap between germline ends came to 11 bases. CDR1 is SGHAT and CDR2 is FQNNGV in the germline V gene. As DNA, the CDR3 is TGTGCCAGCAGCTTACAGGCACTCCTCTCTGGAAACACCATATATTTT. It is translated as CASSLQALLSGNTIYF.

J is TRBJ1-2 and V is TRBV7-3, with D possibly being TRBD1 (5 bases). Trimming shortened V by 0 bases and J by 8 bases, and 16 bases separated the two germline ends. In germline, CDR1 is SGHTA, CDR2 FQGTGA. The CDR3 is 15 amino acids. DNA for the CDR3: TGTGCCAGCAGCTTAACCTCCTCTAGGGGAAACGGCTACACCTTC. Amino acids: CASSLTSSRGNGYTF. The full variable domain, in which reference TRBV7-3 and TRBJ1-2 provide the parts outside the CDR3, is GAGVSQTPSNKVTEKGKYVELRCDPISGHTALYWYRQSLGQGPEFLIYFQGTGAADDSGLPNDRFFAVRPEGSVSTLKIQRTERGDSAVYLCASSLTSSRGNGYTFGSGTRLTVV.

The rearrangement links TRBV6-5 to TRBJ1-6; no firm D call. In germline, CDR1 is MNHEY, CDR2 SVGAGI. Trimming cost V 5 bases and J 7 bases, with 15 bases left between them. The CDR3 covers 15 residues. Written as DNA, the CDR3 is TGTGCCAGCAGTCGAGCGGGGAACTTAAATTCACCCCTCCACTTT. It codes for CASSRAGNLNSPLHF.

The chain carries TRBV4-3 and TRBJ2-3; 7 bases agree with TRBD2. In germline, CDR1 is LGHNA, CDR2 YSLEER. This CDR3 spans 15 amino acids. J lost 6 bases, V lost 1 base, and 7 bases had no gene match. The CDR3 region is CASSQGAGTVDTQYF. The CDR3 region has the DNA TGCGCCAGCAGCCAAGGAGCGGGGACTGTCGATACGCAGTATTTT.

V usage is TRBV27 and J usage is TRBJ1-6; a possible D gene is TRBD1 (5 bases). CDR1 MNHEY and CDR2 SMNVEV come from the germline V gene (reference sequence). This CDR3 spans 17 amino acids. V dropped 3 bases and J dropped 5 bases, with 17 bases sitting between them. The CDR3 here is CASSFFRGVGNNSPLHF. CDR3 coding DNA: TGTGCCAGCAGTTTTTTTCGGGGGGTGGGGAATAATTCACCCCTCCACTTT.

V gene TRBV19 combines with J gene TRBJ1-5, with 7 bases that match TRBD1. Per the germline V gene, CDR1 is LNHDA and CDR2 is SQIVND (reference sequence). The length of the CDR3 is 15 residues. The V and J ends lost 4 bases and 0 bases, in that order; junction bases with no gene match: 3. CDR3 in amino acids: CASSTGQLSNQPQHF. CDR3 sequence (DNA): TGTGCCAGTAGTACGGGACAGCTTAGCAATCAGCCCCAGCATTTT.

The chain carries TRBV5-1 and TRBJ2-2; 7 positions match TRBD1. CDR1 SGHRS and CDR2 YFSETQ come from the germline V gene. V was clipped by 2 bases and J by 5 bases; unmatched bases: 6. CDR3 length equals 15 residues. In DNA, the CDR3 is TGCGCCAGCAGCTTTACAGGGGCGACTACCGGGGAGCTGTTTTTT. Amino acid sequence: CASSFTGATTGELFF.

The chain is built from TRBV7-2 and TRBJ2-1; the match to TRBD2 covers 9 bases. V shed 2 bases, J shed 5 bases, and the junction held 4 bases outside the gene matches. Germline-derived CDR1 and CDR2 are SGHTA and FQGNSA. The CDR3 loop spans 15 amino acids. CDR3 nucleotides: TGTGCCAGCAGCTTACGGCGGGAGGGCAACAATGAGCAGTTCTTC. Translation gives CASSLRREGNNEQFF.

This clone came up once. The chain carries TRBV7-9 and TRBJ2-7, with D possibly TRBD1 on 5 matching bases. Looked up from germline, CDR1 is SEHNR and CDR2 is FQNEAQ (reference sequence). The ends were cut back, 5 bases at V and 4 bases at J, with 9 bases in the middle. This CDR3 has 12 amino acids. The CDR3 loop reads CASSQDRYEQYF. CDR3 bases: TGTGCCAGCAGCCAAGACAGATACGAGCAGTACTTC. Filled out from reference TRBV7-9 and TRBJ2-7, the complete variable domain reads DTGVSQNPRHKITKRGQNVTFRCDPISEHNRLYWYRQTLGQGPEFLTYFQNEAQLEKSRLLSDRFSAERPKGSFSTLEIQRTEQGDSAMYLCASSQDRYEQYFGPGTRLTVT.

This clone showed up just a few times. The chain joins TRBV5-3 to TRBJ2-1, with 10 positions matching TRBD2. TRBV5-3 belongs to the ORF category, with a function that is uncertain. With 4 bases clipped from V and 5 bases from J, the junction kept 6 bases outside the gene matches. The CDR3 has 15 amino acids. CDR3 bases: TGTGCCAGAAGCGAGCGGGAGGGGAGCCACAATGAGCAGTTCTTC. This codes for CARSEREGSHNEQFF.

V is TRBV5-1 and J is TRBJ1-2; D is ambiguous. The CDR3 is 14 amino acids. V lost 0 bases, J lost 4 bases, and 10 bases lay in between. Germline V gene data show CDR1 as SGHRS and CDR2 as YFSETQ. The CDR3, as DNA: TGCGCCAGCAGCTTGGTCGAGGGAAGCTATGGCTACACCTTC. It is translated as CASSLVEGSYGYTF.

The V gene is TRBV6-5, the J gene TRBJ2-3; a weak D match, TRBD2 (7 bases). The V gene lost 0 bases and the J gene lost 4 bases, with 11 bases spanning the gap. Germline loops: CDR1 MNHEY, CDR2 SVGAGI. This CDR3 comprises 15 residues. CDR3 sequence: CASSYSGGPSDTQYF. The CDR3 nucleotides read TGTGCCAGCAGTTACTCGGGGGGGCCCTCAGATACGCAGTATTTT.

The rearrangement links TRBV29-1 to TRBJ2-2; 10 positions match TRBD1. Germline V gives CDR1 SQVTM, CDR2 ANQGSEA. The V and J ends lost 0 bases and 5 bases, in that order; junction bases with no gene match: 3. The CDR3 has 15 residues. The CDR3 nucleotides read TGCAGCGTTGAAGACCCGGGACAGGGGACCGGGGAGCTGTTTTTT. Its protein product is CSVEDPGQGTGELFF.

The J gene is TRBJ1-1, the V gene TRBV5-1; 8 bases are a match to TRBD1. This CDR3 spans 15 amino acids. The germline CDR1 and CDR2 sequences are SGHRS and YFSETQ. J was trimmed by 5 bases and V by 4 bases; bases with no gene match: 10. This chain's CDR3 is CASSTSTGVRTEAFF. The CDR3 DNA is TGCGCCAGCAGCACGTCGACAGGGGTGAGAACTGAAGCTTTCTTT.

The chain is built from TRBV28 and TRBJ2-7, with TRBD1 matching 10 bases. V lost 4 bases and J lost 1; bases outside the gene matches: 4. The CDR3 has 15 amino acids. CDR1 is MDHEN and CDR2 is SYDVKM in the germline V gene. This CDR3 is CASSSAGQGSYEQYF. CDR3 nucleotide sequence: TGTGCCAGCAGTTCGGCGGGACAGGGGTCCTACGAGCAGTACTTC. Supplemented by reference TRBV28 and TRBJ2-7, the full variable domain reads DVKVTQSSRYLVKRTGEKVFLECVQDMDHENMFWYRQDPGLGLRLIYFSYDVKMKEKGDIPEGYSVSREKKERFSLILESASTNQTSMYLCASSSAGQGSYEQYFGPGTRLTVT.

V and J are TRBV5-1 and TRBJ2-2; 7 nucleotides align to TRBD1. Germline V gives CDR1 SGHRS, CDR2 YFSETQ. V shed 2 bases and J 1 base; nucleotides not matched to a gene: 5. The CDR3 is 16 amino acids. The CDR3 here is CASSLQGTQNTGELFF. CDR3 bases: TGCGCCAGCAGCTTACAGGGGACCCAGAACACCGGGGAGCTGTTTTTT.

Here the CDR3 DNA reads TGTGCCAGTATCCAGGACTCCAGCTCCTACGAGCAGTACTTC. The encoded protein is CASIQDSSSYEQYF. The gene calls are TRBV19 and TRBJ2-7, with D perhaps TRBD2 (5 bases). V was trimmed by 7 bases and J by 0 bases, leaving 13 bases between them. The CDR3 has 14 amino acids. The germline V gene has CDR1 LNHDA and CDR2 SQIVND (reference sequence).

This clone was detected a few times. The V and J genes are TRBV28 and TRBJ2-7, with 11 positions matching TRBD2. The V gene's germline CDR1 is MDHEN and CDR2 SYDVKM. The CDR3 has 18 amino acids. V gave up 6 bases and J gave up 5 bases; unmatched junction bases: 18. The CDR3 DNA is TGTGCCAGCAGCCTACCGTTCGTCTCGGCTAGCGGGAGGAACGAGCAGTACTTC. Protein sequence: CASSLPFVSASGRNEQYF.

The rearrangement joins TRBV5-1 to TRBJ1-2; 10 nucleotides line up with TRBD1. V lost 4 bases to trimming and J lost 6 bases; unmatched junction nucleotides: 9. Germline V lookup: CDR1 SGHRS, CDR2 YFSETQ. The CDR3 sequence is 15 residues long. The CDR3: CASSLGNGQGDGYTF. The CDR3 bases are TGCGCCAGCAGCCTGGGCAACGGACAGGGGGATGGCTACACCTTC.

The rearrangement uses TRBV30 and TRBJ1-6; D ambiguous. The length of the CDR3 is 12 residues. The V and J ends lost 7 bases and 5 bases respectively, with 9 bases between them. CDR1 and CDR2 (germline): GTSNPN, SVGIG (reference sequence). The CDR3 reads CASIGNNSPLHF. DNA for the CDR3: TGTGCCTCCATCGGGAATAATTCACCCCTCCACTTT.